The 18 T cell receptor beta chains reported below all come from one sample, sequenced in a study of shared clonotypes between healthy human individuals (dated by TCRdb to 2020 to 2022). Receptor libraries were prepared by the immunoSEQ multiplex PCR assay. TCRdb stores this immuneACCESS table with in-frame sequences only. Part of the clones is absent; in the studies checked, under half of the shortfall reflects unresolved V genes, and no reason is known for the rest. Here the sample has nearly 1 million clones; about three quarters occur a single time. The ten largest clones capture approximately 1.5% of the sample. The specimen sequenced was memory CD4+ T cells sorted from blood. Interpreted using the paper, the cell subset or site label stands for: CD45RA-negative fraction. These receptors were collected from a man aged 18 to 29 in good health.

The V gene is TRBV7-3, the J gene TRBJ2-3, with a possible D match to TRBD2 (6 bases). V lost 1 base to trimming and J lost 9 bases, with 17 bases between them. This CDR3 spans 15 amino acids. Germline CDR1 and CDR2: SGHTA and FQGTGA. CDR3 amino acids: CASSLSLAGTGTQYF. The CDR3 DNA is TGTGCCAGCAGCTTAAGCCTCGCGGGGACGGGGACGCAGTATTTT.

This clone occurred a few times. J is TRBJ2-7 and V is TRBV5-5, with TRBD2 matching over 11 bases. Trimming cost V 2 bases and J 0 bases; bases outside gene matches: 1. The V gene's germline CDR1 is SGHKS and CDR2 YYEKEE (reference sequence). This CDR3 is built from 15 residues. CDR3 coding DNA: TGTGCCAGCAGCTTAACTAGCGGGAGCTCCTACGAGCAGTACTTC. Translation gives CASSLTSGSSYEQYF.

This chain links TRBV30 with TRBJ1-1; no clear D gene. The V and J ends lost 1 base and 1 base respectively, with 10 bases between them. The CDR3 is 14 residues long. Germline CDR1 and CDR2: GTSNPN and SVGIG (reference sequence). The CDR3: CAWSAGIQNTEAFF. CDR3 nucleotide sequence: TGTGCCTGGAGTGCCGGGATCCAGAACACTGAAGCTTTCTTT.

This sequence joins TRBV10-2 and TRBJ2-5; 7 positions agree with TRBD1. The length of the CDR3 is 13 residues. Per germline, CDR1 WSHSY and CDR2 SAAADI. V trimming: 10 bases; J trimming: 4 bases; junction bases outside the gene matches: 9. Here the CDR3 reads CATLRGLGETQYF. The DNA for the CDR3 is TGCGCCACCCTAAGGGGGCTGGGAGAGACCCAGTACTTC.

The CDR3 DNA sequence: TGTGCCAGCAGTTCGACGGGACTAGGGGGACCAGATACGCAGTATTTT. Residues: CASSSTGLGGPDTQYF. The J gene is TRBJ2-3, the V gene TRBV7-2; TRBD2 matches at 8 bases. The CDR3 is made up of 16 amino acids. The V gene end was trimmed by 6 bases and the J gene end by 4 bases; junction bases not matched to a gene: 12. From germline, CDR1 is SGHTA and CDR2 FQGNSA.

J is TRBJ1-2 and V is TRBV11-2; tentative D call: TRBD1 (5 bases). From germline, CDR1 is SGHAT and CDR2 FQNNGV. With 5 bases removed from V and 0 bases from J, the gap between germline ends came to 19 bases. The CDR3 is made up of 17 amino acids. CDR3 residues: CASSKTARTLANYGYTF. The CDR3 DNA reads TGTGCCAGCAGCAAGACAGCCCGCACGCTAGCTAACTATGGCTACACCTTC.

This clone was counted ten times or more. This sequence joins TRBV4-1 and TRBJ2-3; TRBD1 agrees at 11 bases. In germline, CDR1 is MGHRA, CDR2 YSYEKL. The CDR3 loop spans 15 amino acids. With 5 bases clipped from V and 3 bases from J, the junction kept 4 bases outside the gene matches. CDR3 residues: CASSAGQGGTDTQYF. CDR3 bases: TGCGCCAGCAGCGCGGGACAGGGGGGGACAGATACGCAGTATTTT.

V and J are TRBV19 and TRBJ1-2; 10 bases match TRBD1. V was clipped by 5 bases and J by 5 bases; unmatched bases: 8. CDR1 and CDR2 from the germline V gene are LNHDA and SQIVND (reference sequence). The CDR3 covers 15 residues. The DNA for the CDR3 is TGTGCCAGTAGTCTGGGACAGGGGAGCGCGTATGGCTACACCTTC. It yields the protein CASSLGQGSAYGYTF.

The CDR3 bases are TGTGCCAGCAGCTTGCCAGGGGCTGGGGGCTACACCTTC. Amino acid sequence: CASSLPGAGGYTF. The rearrangement joins TRBV5-6 to TRBJ1-2; a weak D match, TRBD1 (6 bases). The CDR3 runs to 13 residues. Germline CDR1 reads SGHDT; CDR2 reads YYEEEE. V was trimmed by 1 base and J by 8 bases, leaving 12 bases between them.

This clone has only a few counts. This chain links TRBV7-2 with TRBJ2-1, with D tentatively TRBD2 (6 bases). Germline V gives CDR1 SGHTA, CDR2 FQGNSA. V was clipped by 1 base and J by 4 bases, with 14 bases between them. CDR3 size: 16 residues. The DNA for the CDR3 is TGTGCCAGCAGCTTAGGAGGGGCGGGGATGTACAATGAGCAGTTCTTC. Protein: CASSLGGAGMYNEQFF.

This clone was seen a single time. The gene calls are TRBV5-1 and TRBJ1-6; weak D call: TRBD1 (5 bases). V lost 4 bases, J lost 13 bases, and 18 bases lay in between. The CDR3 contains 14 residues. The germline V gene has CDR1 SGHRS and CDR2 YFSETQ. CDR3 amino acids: CASSLGGGASPLHF. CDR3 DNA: TGCGCCAGCAGCCTTGGGGGGGGTGCATCGCCCCTCCACTTT.

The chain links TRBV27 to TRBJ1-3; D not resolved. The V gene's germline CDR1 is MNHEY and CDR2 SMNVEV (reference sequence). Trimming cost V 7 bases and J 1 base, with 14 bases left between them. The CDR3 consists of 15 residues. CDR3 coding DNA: TGTGCCAGCAATACCTCGGTCGTTTCTGGAAACACCATATATTTT. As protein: CASNTSVVSGNTIYF.

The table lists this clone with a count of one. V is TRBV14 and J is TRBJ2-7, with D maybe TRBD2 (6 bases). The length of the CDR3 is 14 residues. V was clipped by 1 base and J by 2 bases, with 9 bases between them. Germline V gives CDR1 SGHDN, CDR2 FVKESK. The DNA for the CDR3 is TGTGCCAGCAGCCAAGCGGGAGCGACCTACGAGCAGTACTTC. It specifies CASSQAGATYEQYF.

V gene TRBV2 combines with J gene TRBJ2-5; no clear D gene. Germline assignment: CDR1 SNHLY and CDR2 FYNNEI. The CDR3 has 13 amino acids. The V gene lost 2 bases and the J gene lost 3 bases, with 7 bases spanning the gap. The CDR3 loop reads CASSETLKETQYF. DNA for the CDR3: TGTGCCAGCAGTGAAACCTTGAAAGAGACCCAGTACTTC.

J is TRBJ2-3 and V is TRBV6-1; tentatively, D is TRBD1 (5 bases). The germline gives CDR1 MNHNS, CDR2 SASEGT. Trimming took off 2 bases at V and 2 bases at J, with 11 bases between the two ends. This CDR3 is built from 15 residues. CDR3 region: CASSERRQNTDTQYF. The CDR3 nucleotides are TGTGCCAGCAGTGAAAGGCGACAGAACACAGATACGCAGTATTTT.

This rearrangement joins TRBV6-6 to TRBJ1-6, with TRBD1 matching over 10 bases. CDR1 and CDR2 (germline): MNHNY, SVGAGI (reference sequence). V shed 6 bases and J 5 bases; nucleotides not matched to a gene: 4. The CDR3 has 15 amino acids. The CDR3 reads CASSLGQGDNSPLHF. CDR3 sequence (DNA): TGTGCCAGCAGCCTTGGACAGGGGGATAATTCACCCCTCCACTTT.

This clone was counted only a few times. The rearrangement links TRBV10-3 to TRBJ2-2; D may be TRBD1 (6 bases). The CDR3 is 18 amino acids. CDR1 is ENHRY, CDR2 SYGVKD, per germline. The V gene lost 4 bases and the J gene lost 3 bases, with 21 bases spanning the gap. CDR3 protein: CAISANGRGTLDTGELFF. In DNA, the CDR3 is TGTGCCATCAGTGCTAACGGAAGGGGGACGTTAGACACCGGGGAGCTGTTTTTT.

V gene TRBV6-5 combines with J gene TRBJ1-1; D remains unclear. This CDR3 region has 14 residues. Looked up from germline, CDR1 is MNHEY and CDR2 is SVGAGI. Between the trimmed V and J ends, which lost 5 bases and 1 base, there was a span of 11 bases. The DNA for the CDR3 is TGTGCCAGCAGTCTCCGACAAAAGAACACTGAAGCTTTCTTT. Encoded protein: CASSLRQKNTEAFF.